The following is a T cell receptor beta chain sequence with its context. Authors' data handling: Counts of nucleated cells, estimated from reference gene primer amplification, were obtained. Profiled with immunoSEQ multiplex PCR; TCRdb holds only in-frame clones, not every one. The DNA was the basis for D and trimming; V, J and clone size are from that table. The repertoire holds more than 65,000 clones, with approximately 80% as singletons. The data are from a study of blood T cell repertoires in COVID-19. Study-wide context: Acute and convalescent COVID-19 samples came from the United States, Italy and Spain. T cells, B-cell-depleted T cells, or PBMCs supplied cDNA or gDNA.

The CDR3 is 16 amino acids. The V gene's germline CDR1 is LGHDT and CDR2 YNNKEL (reference sequence). V shed 0 bases, J shed 0 bases, and the junction held 3 bases outside the gene matches. The sequencing sample was made of peripheral blood. The V and J genes are TRBV3-1 (or the pseudogene TRBV3-2) and TRBJ2-5, with 8 bases fitting TRBD1. The receptor was derived from a man in his 60s with active or convalescent COVID-19. CDR3 region: CASSQDMTGDQETQYF. The DNA of the CDR3 is TGTGCCAGCAGCCAAGACATGACAGGGGACCAAGAGACCCAGTACTTC.